The entry below gives a single T cell receptor beta chain sequence along with its context. The target of this receptor is not known. Per-base qualities were not stored, and no clone one base away is much larger. TCRbeta CDR3 regions were amplified from genomic DNA using the immunoSEQ Assay, a bias-controlled multiplex PCR. Per the source publication's procedure: The number of nucleated cells in each sample was estimated by amplification of reference gene primers within the assay. To quantify the absolute abundance of each unique TCRbeta CDR3 rearrangement, sequence reads were collapsed and filtered. For each sample, productive Simpson clonality was calculated as the square root of Simpson's diversity index across productive rearrangements. Entries here come from immuneACCESS through TCRdb and include only in-frame sequences with V and J called. Some clones fail to appear in such tables; in the studies checked, an unresolved V gene covers under half of the shortfall, and the cause of the remainder is unknown. V, J and clone size reflect that table, while D and trimming were determined from the DNA. The sample yields 50,000 to 75,000 clones; more than 70% were counted once. 5.5% to 8.5% of the sample is in the top ten clones.

The sample originates from a study of blood T cell repertoires in COVID-19 (dated by TCRdb to 2019 to 2021). Regarding the study in general: Samples from collaborators originated in the United States, Italy and Spain and spanned both the acute and convalescent phases of COVID-19. The material from the prospective study consisted of cDNA or gDNA derived from T cells, B-cell-depleted T cells, or PBMCs. The dataset comprised deeply sampled blood TCRbeta repertoires from subjects exposed to, actively infected with, or recovered from COVID-19. The repertoires were made available in a free public database intended to serve as a resource for research on the immune response to SARS-CoV-2. Samples came from the ongoing ImmuneRACE study (first 160 participants) plus 1,254 subjects from 6 global collaborators. Sample metadata almost always included a de-identified subject ID, COVID-19 status, age in years and sex. Where available, HLA class I and class II types were obtained from metadata supplied by the sample provider rather than from assay-based typing.

The collaborating institutions used their own protocols to collect whole blood in K2EDTA tubes. For TCRbeta analysis, collaborators shipped samples as frozen whole blood, isolated PBMCs, or DNA extracted from either of those sample types. The CDR3, from cysteine to phenylalanine, totals 13 residues. Of all the DNA, just the CDR3 is kept, 39 bases in frame from base 1. From the germline V gene, CDR1 is MNHEY and CDR2 is SVGAGI. V was cut back by 11 bases and J by 6 bases, leaving a gap of 17 bases between them. Broad study findings and their caveats: Clinical and demographic metadata were provided uncurated, with the amount varying by source and participant.

The sequenced sample consisted of peripheral blood. The rearrangement joined TRBV6-5 to TRBJ1-5; possibly the D gene is TRBD1, per 5 matching bases. The receptor's source is a man in his sixties with acute or convalescent COVID-19. The bases are TGTGCCGCCCATGACAGCTTTAGTCAGCCCCAGCATTTT. Its protein product is CAAHDSFSQPQHF.